This paragraph covers one T cell receptor (beta chain) sequence. Its target is unknown. V was cut by 2 bases and J by 3 bases, with 14 bases left in between. The CDR3 sequence is 15 residues long. Germline V lookup: CDR1 MNHEY, CDR2 SVGEGT. Described treatment: some 20 received Ad26.COV2.S at low or high dose, single or two shots; several received placebo; per-sample allocation not given. The samples were gathered on day 63 after the first injection of vaccine or placebo. The sample is drawn from a study of Ad26.COV2.S vaccination and SARS-CoV-2 variants. Study-wide findings and caveats: Comparable non-spike TCR breadth was observed in vaccine and placebo recipients.

Assay: immunoSEQ multiplex PCR; the TCRdb copy retains only in-frame clones and omits some. The sample shows a few hundred thousand clones, roughly 90% of them seen only once. The sequence derives from a person between 18 and 65 years old who received the Ad26.COV2.S COVID-19 vaccine or a placebo. The chain employs TRBV6-2 or TRBV6-3 and TRBJ2-7, with D perhaps matching TRBD2 (7 bases). The material was peripheral blood, obtained in a trial of Ad26.COV2.S vaccine versus placebo. CDR3 loop: CASSYGGAGVYEQYV. Written as DNA, the CDR3 is TGTGCCAGCAGTTACGGGGGGGCAGGCGTCTACGAGCAGTACGTC.